The entry below gives a single TCR beta chain sequence along with its context. The CDR3 runs to 14 residues. V shed 5 bases, J shed 7 bases, and the junction held 5 bases outside the gene matches. CDR1 and CDR2 (germline): MNHEY, SVGAGI. The treatment: randomized to nivolumab then ipilimumab (arm A) or the reverse (arm B). The entry originates in a study of sequential checkpoint blockade in melanoma. Profiling relied on immunoSEQ multiplex PCR, and the TCRdb table lists in-frame clones only, not all of them. Altogether some 20,000 clones are present, more than 60% being singletons, with the ten largest covering about 40%.

Source: CD8+ T cells sorted from blood (inferred from file names), taken from a patient given nivolumab and ipilimumab in sequence. The sequence derives from a human donor with melanoma. The genes are TRBV6-5 and TRBJ1-4, with 9 positions matching TRBD1. CDR3 DNA sequence: TGTGCCAGCAGTCAACAGGGGGCCGGTGAAAAACTGTTTTTT. Its protein product is CASSQQGAGEKLFF.